The TCR beta chain described here comes from a study of T cells in localized non-small cell lung cancer. V was clipped by 0 bases and J by 3 bases, with 15 bases between them. CDR3 length equals 17 residues. Germline lookup yields CDR1 MGHRA and CDR2 YSYEKL. Worth noting for this clone: Its antigen is still unknown.

Study results and limitations: Heterogeneity remains possible, as sequencing covered one tumor region only. Adjacent lung held a median roughly 60 of the top 100 tumor clones. Uninvolved adjacent lung, not tumor, had the highest T cell clonality.

The data were produced by immunoSEQ multiplex PCR, yet TCRdb's version contains in-frame clones alone and is incomplete. The sample carries some 41,000 clones, roughly 90% recorded once. This receptor was taken from a woman aged 40-70 years with stage II lung adenocarcinoma. V and J are TRBV4-1 and TRBJ1-5; perhaps TRBD1 as D (5 bases). The sequencing here drew on PBMCs, taken before any cancer treatment. This chain's CDR3 is CASSQDSFRALNQPQHF. The CDR3 DNA reads as TGCGCCAGCAGCCAAGATTCGTTCAGGGCCCTCAATCAGCCCCAGCATTTT.